What follows is one T cell receptor (beta chain) and its context. The antigen this receptor binds is unknown. No much larger clonotype is one base removed from it; base qualities were not supplied. The entry originates in a study of Ad26.COV2.S vaccination and SARS-CoV-2 variants (dated by TCRdb to about 2021). Concerning the study at large: Vaccine-arm donors came from COV1001, a multicentre, randomized, double-blind, placebo-controlled phase I-IIa trial of Ad26.COV2.S in healthy adults. Dosing of Ad26.COV2.S was intramuscular, at either 5x10^10 or 1x10^11 viral particles, delivered as one shot or as two shots spaced 56 days apart. TCRbeta repertoire sequencing was used to assess the specificity and breadth of SARS-CoV-2-reactive T cell receptors after Ad26.COV2.S vaccination. A total of about 30 samples were included in the TCR-sequenced set, comprising roughly 19 Ad26.COV2.S vaccine recipients, 5 placebo recipients and 8 SARS-CoV-2 convalescent individuals. Trial participants were randomized into five groups of five, in which low-dose or high-dose Ad26.COV2.S was given once or twice, or placebo was given on both occasions. Investigators did not know the trial group allocation while performing experiments and assessing outcomes. Broad study findings and their caveats: The study was not powered to compare responses between vaccine doses or regimens. The authors noted that total T cell responses may have been underestimated by the TCR breadth and depth analyses. Substantial breadth of spike-specific CD8+ and CD4+ T cell responses was reported after vaccination. Ad26.COV2.S recipients had higher spike-specific TCR breadth than placebo recipients (P = 0.0014). Vaccine and placebo recipients had similar non-spike TCR breadth, a finding consistent with the vaccine containing only spike.

Looking up the germline V gene (reference sequence) yields CDR1 SGHAT and CDR2 FQDESV. A distance of 14 bases separates the germline ends of V and J, which lose 6 bases and 2 bases respectively. The CDR3 spans 14 residues, from the cysteine through the phenylalanine. CDR3 DNA only is kept here, 42 bases in frame from base 1. The immunoSEQ Assay was used to sequence TCRbeta CDR3 regions. After extraction, genomic DNA underwent amplification by bias-controlled multiplex PCR, followed by high-throughput sequencing. The original methods were these. To quantify the absolute abundance of each unique TCRbeta CDR3 region, sequences were collapsed and filtered. Usable DNA was measured by amplifying reference genes present in all nucleated cells, and TCRbeta template counts were normalized to that usable DNA to estimate T cell fraction. Repertoire TCRs were annotated as SARS-CoV-2-specific when V gene, CDR3 amino acid sequence and J gene were exactly matched to a known reactive TCR set. The reference SARS-CoV-2 TCR set was obtained from MIRA and was filtered for enrichment in COVID-19-positive ImmuneCODE repertoires, whereby public or cross-reactive TCRs were removed. Using the MIRA antigens, annotated TCRs were further analysed by specific ORF or by position within an ORF. Breadth was defined as the number of annotated unique rearrangements divided by the total number of unique productive rearrangements, and depth was defined as the summed frequency of the annotated unique rearrangements. Two-sided Wilcoxon rank-sum tests were used to compare TCR breadth between groups. The table comes from immuneACCESS by way of TCRdb, which keeps in-frame sequences with V and J called. Part of the clones is missing from these tables; in studies checked, under half for an unresolved V gene and the rest for unknown reasons. Clone size and the V and J calls come from that table; the DNA yielded D and trimming. Within this sample are about 220,000 clones, with 88% of them counted one time only. Around 10% of the sample is in the top ten clones.

The treatment or condition label on this specimen signifies: 15 to 20 received Ad26.COV2.S at low or high dose, single or two shots; roughly 5 received placebo; per-sample allocation not given. For vaccine and placebo recipients, the sequenced repertoires came from samples collected on day 63 after the first injection. Cohort 1b enrolled about two dozen adults aged 18-55 years at a single site in Boston, USA, between 29 July and 7 August 2020. As a vaccine, Ad26.COV2.S was a replication-incompetent adenovirus type 26 vector that expressed a prefusion-stabilized SARS-CoV-2 spike protein derived from the original Wuhan strain.

Sequenced here: peripheral blood, sampled in a trial of Ad26.COV2.S vaccine versus placebo. This TCR was recovered from a person between 18 and 65 years old who received the Ad26.COV2.S COVID-19 vaccine or a placebo. This sequence uses TRBV11-1 and TRBJ2-7, and the D gene may be TRBD1, 6 bases matching. The CDR3 amino acid sequence is: CASRISGGTYEQYF. In nucleotides, the sequence is TGTGCCAGCAGGATAAGTGGGGGCACCTACGAGCAGTACTTC.